These 21 T cell receptor beta chains were all obtained from the same sample, sequenced in a study of T cells after posttransplantation cyclophosphamide. Assay: immunoSEQ multiplex PCR; the TCRdb copy retains only in-frame clones and omits some. The specimen has about 39,000 clones, none found just once. The sequencing sample was made of PBMCs. Receptors originate from a woman aged 50 to 65 in good health and a related stem cell transplant donor.

This clone was picked up many times. This rearrangement joins TRBV5-1 to TRBJ2-3, with D uncertain. CDR1 is SGHRS, CDR2 YFSETQ, per germline. Trimming took off 1 base at V and 3 bases at J, with 9 bases between the two ends. The CDR3 extends over 14 amino acids. CDR3: CASSLFGETDTQYF. CDR3 nucleotide sequence: TGCGCCAGCAGCTTGTTCGGAGAAACAGATACGCAGTATTTT.

This clone was seen at least ten times. The chain recombines TRBV5-1 with TRBJ2-1; 11 bases are shared with TRBD2. CDR1 and CDR2 (germline): SGHRS, YFSETQ. With 2 bases clipped from V and 7 bases from J, the junction kept 11 bases outside the gene matches. CDR3 length: 17 residues. The CDR3 region has the DNA TGCGCCAGCAGCTTCCCCGGGACTAGCGGCGCTCGGAATGAGCAGTTCTTC. Amino acids: CASSFPGTSGARNEQFF.

In its sample, this clone was seen many times. V and J are TRBV7-2 and TRBJ1-1; unclear D gene. CDR1 is SGHTA, CDR2 FQGNSA, per germline. Trimming removed 1 base at V and 4 bases at J, with 13 bases between. The CDR3 has 15 residues. As DNA, the CDR3 is TGTGCCAGCAGCTTAGTTATGGGCTTTACCACTGAAGCTTTCTTT. Encoded protein: CASSLVMGFTTEAFF.

This clone appeared many times. The CDR3 reads CASSQEWSGGLYNEQFF. The CDR3, as DNA: TGCGCCAGCAGCCAAGAGTGGAGCGGGGGCCTATACAATGAGCAGTTCTTC. The V call is TRBV4-1, the J call TRBJ2-1; 8 bases map to TRBD2. Germline CDR1 is MGHRA and CDR2 is YSYEKL. The CDR3 loop spans 17 amino acids. With V trimmed by 0 bases and J by 4 bases, 8 bases remained unmatched.

This clone has a count of ten or more. The V gene is TRBV7-2, the J gene TRBJ2-1; TRBD2 agrees at 9 bases. Germline V gene lookup returns CDR1 SGHTA and CDR2 FQGNSA. The CDR3 consists of 16 residues. V gave up 3 bases and J gave up 2 bases; unmatched junction bases: 5. The CDR3 sequence: CASSFAGGFTYNEQFF. In DNA form, the CDR3 reads TGTGCCAGCAGCTTTGCGGGGGGGTTTACCTACAATGAGCAGTTCTTC. Complete variable domain (other parts from reference TRBV7-2 and TRBJ2-1): GAGVSQSPSNKVTEKGKDVELRCDPISGHTALYWYRQSLGQGLEFLIYFQGNSAPDKSGLPSDRFSAERTGGSVSTLTIQRTQQEDSAVYLCASSFAGGFTYNEQFFGPGTRLTVL.

In its sample, this clone was seen many times. The genes are TRBV11-3 and TRBJ2-7; 7 nucleotides agree with TRBD1. The CDR3 contains 15 residues. Germline V gene data show CDR1 as SGHNT and CDR2 as YENEEA. V dropped 3 bases and J dropped 1; count of bases not matched to a gene: 6. CDR3 sequence (DNA): TGTGCCAGCAGCTTCCCCTGGGGACAGTCCTACGAGCAGTACTTC. It yields the protein CASSFPWGQSYEQYF.

This clone has at least ten counts. V gene TRBV28 combines with J gene TRBJ1-6, with a possible D match to TRBD1 (5 bases). Germline values: CDR1 MDHEN, CDR2 SYDVKM. CDR3 length: 17 residues. V lost 6 bases and J lost 0, with 15 bases in between. Here the CDR3 reads CASSRRGLSSYNSPLHF. In DNA, the CDR3 is TGTGCCAGCAGCCGTCGGGGGTTGAGCTCCTATAATTCACCCCTCCACTTT.

This clone was seen repeatedly, ten times or more. The gene calls are TRBV7-9 and TRBJ1-1; 7 positions match TRBD1. Germline V gene sequence: CDR1 SEHNR, CDR2 FQNEAQ (reference sequence). Unmatched junction bases numbered 4, after V lost 2 bases and J lost 4 bases. There are 14 residues in the CDR3. CDR3 DNA: TGTGCCAGCAGCTTACCAGGGGGAGGCACTGAAGCTTTCTTT. Amino acids: CASSLPGGGTEAFF.

This clone was found many times. The chain joins TRBV6-1 to TRBJ1-1; D remains ambiguous. Trimming took off 3 bases at V and 3 bases at J, with 11 bases between the two ends. The CDR3 extends over 14 amino acids. CDR1 is MNHNS, CDR2 SASEGT, per germline. The CDR3 sequence is CASSDHREYTEAFF. The DNA for the CDR3 is TGTGCCAGCAGTGACCACCGGGAGTACACTGAAGCTTTCTTT.

There are many counts of this clone. This chain uses TRBV27 with TRBJ1-2; D is perhaps TRBD1 (5 bases). Looked up from germline, CDR1 is MNHEY and CDR2 is SMNVEV (reference sequence). The length of the CDR3 is 13 residues. V was cut by 8 bases and J by 4 bases, with 14 bases left in between. In DNA form, the CDR3 reads TGTGCCAGCTCGGGGGGTTTAGGCTATGGCTACACCTTC. Protein: CASSGGLGYGYTF.

This clone was counted ten times or more. V gene TRBV5-4 combines with J gene TRBJ1-2; D is unresolved. Per germline, CDR1 SGHNT and CDR2 YYREEE (reference sequence). CDR3 length equals 13 residues. Trimming took off 1 base at V and 4 bases at J, with 8 bases between the two ends. Here the CDR3 DNA reads TGTGCCAGCAGCTTGCCCGACTTCTATGGCTACACCTTC. Its protein is CASSLPDFYGYTF.

This clone was counted at least ten times. The chain uses TRBV19 and TRBJ2-5, with D perhaps TRBD1 (6 bases). Germline V lookup: CDR1 LNHDA, CDR2 SQIVND (reference sequence). The CDR3 contains 14 residues. The V and J ends lost 5 bases and 11 bases respectively, with 21 bases between them. In DNA form, the CDR3 reads TGTGCCAGTAGTCCCCACCGGACAGCTGGAAGGCAGTACTTC. The encoded protein is CASSPHRTAGRQYF.

At least ten counts were recorded for this clone. The chain has TRBV5-1 and TRBJ1-1, with a possible D match to TRBD1 (5 bases). There are 15 residues in the CDR3. Germline values: CDR1 SGHRS, CDR2 YFSETQ. Between the trimmed V and J ends, which lost 2 bases and 4 bases, there was a span of 15 bases. CDR3: CASSFGGVKGTEAFF. The CDR3 nucleotides are TGCGCCAGCAGCTTCGGGGGGGTAAAGGGCACTGAAGCTTTCTTT.

This clone was picked up many times. The CDR3 coding sequence is TGTGCCAGCAGCCCCTCAACAGGGGTTGACTATGGCTACACCTTC. Protein sequence: CASSPSTGVDYGYTF. This rearrangement joins TRBV7-2 to TRBJ1-2; 7 nucleotides align to TRBD1. Trimming at V came to 5 bases and at J to 3 bases, leaving 9 bases not matched to a gene. This CDR3 spans 15 amino acids. The germline gives CDR1 SGHTA, CDR2 FQGNSA.

This clone was seen repeatedly, ten times or more. This sequence joins TRBV5-1 and TRBJ1-5; weak D call: TRBD1 (5 bases). Germline lookup yields CDR1 SGHRS and CDR2 YFSETQ. The CDR3 consists of 14 residues. Trimming shortened V by 0 bases and J by 5 bases, and 9 bases separated the two germline ends. CDR3 sequence: CASSLDDSHQPQHF. In DNA, the CDR3 is TGCGCCAGCAGCTTGGACGACAGCCATCAGCCCCAGCATTTT.

This clone has at least ten counts. The CDR3: CASSPTSGGAGNIQYF. DNA for the CDR3: TGTGCCAGCAGCCCAACTAGCGGGGGGGCCGGGAACATTCAGTACTTC. The J gene is TRBJ2-4, the V gene TRBV28; 13 positions agree with TRBD2. Germline CDR1 is MDHEN and CDR2 is SYDVKM. This CDR3 spans 16 amino acids. J lost 7 bases, V lost 6 bases, and 9 bases had no gene match.

This clone showed up many times. The V call is TRBV28, the J call TRBJ2-3; possibly TRBD2 for D (6 bases). CDR3 length: 17 residues. The germline V gene has CDR1 MDHEN and CDR2 SYDVKM. Trimming stripped 1 base from V and 0 bases from J, with 14 bases between. The CDR3 spells CASSLLGGKTSTDTQYF. For the CDR3, the DNA is TGTGCCAGCAGTTTATTGGGCGGGAAAACTAGCACAGATACGCAGTATTTT.

This clone was detected many times. This chain links TRBV30 with TRBJ1-6; 9 nucleotides align to TRBD1. Germline V lookup: CDR1 GTSNPN, CDR2 SVGIG (reference sequence). V shed 4 bases, J shed 8 bases, and the junction held 9 bases outside the gene matches. There are 15 residues in the CDR3. The CDR3 DNA reads TGTGCCTGGAAGATTGGACAGGGGTCTTATTCACCCCTCCACTTT. This translates into CAWKIGQGSYSPLHF.

The sample holds many counts of this clone. This sequence joins TRBV6-5 and TRBJ1-2, with 8 bases identical to TRBD1. The CDR3 is 14 residues long. The germline V gene has CDR1 MNHEY and CDR2 SVGAGI. The V segment lost 4 bases and the J segment 6 bases; nucleotides outside the gene matches: 7. For the CDR3, the DNA is TGTGCCAGCAGTTCAACGACAGGGGTACATGGCTACACCTTC. Translated: CASSSTTGVHGYTF.

This clone was detected many times. The gene calls are TRBV6-5 and TRBJ1-5; a possible D gene is TRBD1 (5 bases). Germline V gene lookup returns CDR1 MNHEY and CDR2 SVGAGI. V gave up 2 bases and J gave up 7 bases, with 12 bases separating them. The CDR3 is 14 amino acids. The CDR3 coding sequence is TGTGCCAGCAGTTACAAGGGGTTTAGGCAGCCCCAGCATTTT. The encoded protein is CASSYKGFRQPQHF.

In this sample, this clone turned up many times. This rearrangement joins TRBV14 to TRBJ1-6; 8 nucleotides align to TRBD1. CDR1 is SGHDN and CDR2 is FVKESK in the germline V gene. This CDR3 spans 15 amino acids. The V and J ends lost 0 bases and 8 bases, in that order; junction bases with no gene match: 3. CDR3 DNA sequence: TGTGCCAGCAGCCAAGACCCAGGGGGCGATTCACCCCTCCACTTT. The encoded protein is CASSQDPGGDSPLHF.